These T cell receptor beta chains were read from a single sample in a study of early T cells in non-severe SARS-CoV-2 infection. In TCRdb, the 5' RACE reads were re-called with MiXCR into one record per CDR3 protein. The profile shows tens of thousands of distinct CDR3 sequences, 5% to 6.5% of them singletons. The sequencing input was whole blood. Every receptor here comes from an adult who was a healthcare worker with PCR-confirmed SARS-CoV-2 infection or an uninfected control (not recorded which). Each CDR3 is given with its conserved first and last residue. Each record gives: V gene, J gene, D gene, clone size, CDR3 DNA, CDR3 protein. D genes are given only for firm matches. Only some rows state a clone size, as once, few, many or a class for expanded clones.

v_gene: TRBV7-8
j_gene: TRBJ1-5
d_gene: -
abundance: many
CDR3nt: TGTGCCAGCAGCTTACAGGGCAATCAGCCCCAGCATTTT
CDR3aa: CASSLQGNQPQHF

v_gene: TRBV4-3
j_gene: TRBJ2-5
d_gene: TRBD2
abundance: many
CDR3nt: TGCGCCAGCAGCCAAGATTGGGCCGGGACTAGCGACCAAGAGACCCAGTACTTC
CDR3aa: CASSQDWAGTSDQETQYF

v_gene: TRBV5-6
j_gene: TRBJ2-1
d_gene: -
abundance: many
CDR3nt: TGTGCCAGCAGCTTCGGAGAGCGGGCCCCCTACAATGAGCAGTTCTTC
CDR3aa: CASSFGERAPYNEQFF

v_gene: TRBV20-1
j_gene: TRBJ2-7
d_gene: -
abundance: many
CDR3nt: TGCAGTGCAGACAAGATGGGGCGCGAGCAGTACTTC
CDR3aa: CSADKMGREQYF

v_gene: TRBV3-1
j_gene: TRBJ2-7
d_gene: -
abundance: few
CDR3nt: TGTGCCAGCAGCCAGGCAACCTACGAGCAGTACTTC
CDR3aa: CASSQATYEQYF

v_gene: TRBV12-3/TRBV12-4
j_gene: TRBJ2-5
d_gene: -
abundance: many
CDR3nt: TGTGCCAGCAGTTTACAGGGGATGGAGGAGACCCAGTACTTC
CDR3aa: CASSLQGMEETQYF

v_gene: TRBV27
j_gene: TRBJ2-7
d_gene: -
abundance: many
CDR3nt: TGTGCCAGCAGTTTCGGACCCGCCTACGAGCAGTACTTC
CDR3aa: CASSFGPAYEQYF

v_gene: TRBV7-9
j_gene: TRBJ1-4
d_gene: -
abundance: many
CDR3nt: TGTGCCAGCAGCTTAGGTCGGCGACAGCCCAATGAAAAACTGTTTTTT
CDR3aa: CASSLGRRQPNEKLFF

v_gene: TRBV11-3
j_gene: TRBJ1-1
d_gene: -
abundance: -
CDR3nt: TGTGCCAGCCGCCATGGGACACAGAACACTGAAGCTTTCTTT
CDR3aa: CASRHGTQNTEAFF

v_gene: TRBV28
j_gene: TRBJ1-5
d_gene: -
abundance: many
CDR3nt: TGTGCCAGCAGGGGGAGGTACCAGCCCCAGCATTTT
CDR3aa: CASRGRYQPQHF

v_gene: TRBV18
j_gene: TRBJ1-2
d_gene: TRBD1
abundance: many
CDR3nt: TGTGCCAGCTCACCCGGACAGGTTGAAGCTGGCTACACCTTC
CDR3aa: CASSPGQVEAGYTF

v_gene: TRBV6-2/TRBV6-3
j_gene: TRBJ2-3
d_gene: -
abundance: medium-sized
CDR3nt: TGTGCCAGCAGTTACTCTATTGATGGACAGACGGCAGATACGCAGTATTTT
CDR3aa: CASSYSIDGQTADTQYF

v_gene: TRBV2
j_gene: TRBJ2-5
d_gene: TRBD2
abundance: -
CDR3nt: TGTGCCAGCAGTAGCGGGACAGAGACCCAGTACTTC
CDR3aa: CASSSGTETQYF

v_gene: TRBV20-1
j_gene: TRBJ2-3
d_gene: -
abundance: -
CDR3nt: TGCAGTGCTAGAGATCTAATGGGGCTAGTGCGCACAGATACGCAGTATTTT
CDR3aa: CSARDLMGLVRTDTQYF

v_gene: TRBV7-2
j_gene: TRBJ1-1
d_gene: -
abundance: many
CDR3nt: TGTGCCAGCAGTCTAACAGGGTATCAAACTGAAGCTTTCTTT
CDR3aa: CASSLTGYQTEAFF

v_gene: TRBV19
j_gene: TRBJ2-1
d_gene: -
abundance: many
CDR3nt: TGTGCCAGTAGTGTTGGGGGGTACCCCTTCGATGAGCAGTTCTTC
CDR3aa: CASSVGGYPFDEQFF

v_gene: TRBV10-1
j_gene: TRBJ2-7
d_gene: TRBD1
abundance: few
CDR3nt: TGCGCCAGCAGCCCGGACAGGGGAGGCGAGCAGTACTTC
CDR3aa: CASSPDRGGEQYF

v_gene: TRBV6-2/TRBV6-3
j_gene: TRBJ2-3
d_gene: TRBD1
abundance: many
CDR3nt: TGTGCCAGCAGTTATACCACAGGGGGGACGCCGAGGACAGATACGCAGTATTTT
CDR3aa: CASSYTTGGTPRTDTQYF

v_gene: TRBV11-3
j_gene: TRBJ2-7
d_gene: TRBD1
abundance: -
CDR3nt: TGTGCCAGCAGCTTGACGGGGACAGTTGACTACGAGCAGTACTTC
CDR3aa: CASSLTGTVDYEQYF

v_gene: TRBV28
j_gene: TRBJ2-7
d_gene: -
abundance: few
CDR3nt: TGTGCCAGCAGCCTTCTCGGCAGGTTAAACGAGCAGTACTTC
CDR3aa: CASSLLGRLNEQYF

v_gene: TRBV7-3
j_gene: TRBJ2-1
d_gene: -
abundance: few
CDR3nt: TGTGCCAGCAGCTTACTGGTAGGGGGAGAGCAGTTCTTC
CDR3aa: CASSLLVGGEQFF

v_gene: TRBV9
j_gene: TRBJ2-3
d_gene: -
abundance: few
CDR3nt: TGTGCCAGCAGCCCCGAGGGGGGAGGCACAGATACGCAGTATTTT
CDR3aa: CASSPEGGGTDTQYF

v_gene: TRBV11-3
j_gene: TRBJ2-1
d_gene: -
abundance: many
CDR3nt: TGTGCCAGCAGCCACGGGACCGCTGAGCAGTTCTTC
CDR3aa: CASSHGTAEQFF

v_gene: TRBV24-1
j_gene: TRBJ2-2
d_gene: -
abundance: many
CDR3nt: TGTGCCACTCAGAAGGGCGCGGGGGCCAACACCGGGGAGCTGTTTTTT
CDR3aa: CATQKGAGANTGELFF

v_gene: TRBV10-2
j_gene: TRBJ2-7
d_gene: TRBD1
abundance: -
CDR3nt: TGCGCCAGCAGTGATTCGGGACAGGGTTACGAGCAGTACTTC
CDR3aa: CASSDSGQGYEQYF

v_gene: TRBV19
j_gene: TRBJ2-1
d_gene: -
abundance: many
CDR3nt: TGTGCCAGTAGTATCGTAACGGGGCCCTACAATGAGCAGTTCTTC
CDR3aa: CASSIVTGPYNEQFF

v_gene: TRBV2
j_gene: TRBJ2-7
d_gene: -
abundance: -
CDR3nt: TGTGCCAGCAAGGAGCAGTACTTC
CDR3aa: CASKEQYF

v_gene: TRBV20-1
j_gene: TRBJ2-1
d_gene: -
abundance: -
CDR3nt: TGCAGTGCTAGAGATCGGGCCCGTCCAGGGGCCCCATTCAATGAGCAGTTCTTC
CDR3aa: CSARDRARPGAPFNEQFF

v_gene: TRBV24-1
j_gene: TRBJ2-1
d_gene: TRBD1
abundance: many
CDR3nt: TGTGCCACCAGTGACCCGGGACAGGGTAACAATGAGCAGTTCTTC
CDR3aa: CATSDPGQGNNEQFF

v_gene: TRBV12-3/TRBV12-4
j_gene: TRBJ2-1
d_gene: TRBD2
abundance: -
CDR3nt: TGTGCCAGCAGTCCCAAGACTAGCACCTATGAGCAGTTCTTC
CDR3aa: CASSPKTSTYEQFF

v_gene: TRBV7-2
j_gene: TRBJ2-2
d_gene: -
abundance: few
CDR3nt: TGTGCCAGCAGCTCCGCATACAGGACCTCGAACACCGGGGAGCTGTTTTTT
CDR3aa: CASSSAYRTSNTGELFF

v_gene: TRBV11-2
j_gene: TRBJ2-1
d_gene: -
abundance: many
CDR3nt: TGTGCCAGCAGCTTAGAGCCAGAGAGCTCCTACAATGAGCAGTTCTTC
CDR3aa: CASSLEPESSYNEQFF

v_gene: TRBV7-2
j_gene: TRBJ1-2
d_gene: TRBD1
abundance: few
CDR3nt: TGTGCCAGCAGCGTAGGGACAGCTAACTATGGCTACACCTTC
CDR3aa: CASSVGTANYGYTF

v_gene: TRBV29-1
j_gene: TRBJ2-2
d_gene: -
abundance: many
CDR3nt: TGCAGCGTTGGAGCGAACACCGGGGAGCTGTTTTTT
CDR3aa: CSVGANTGELFF

v_gene: TRBV11-2
j_gene: TRBJ2-5
d_gene: -
abundance: few
CDR3nt: TGTGCCAGCAGCTTAGAGGAGGTTCCAACGTACGCGGAGACCCAGTACTTC
CDR3aa: CASSLEEVPTYAETQYF

v_gene: TRBV10-3
j_gene: TRBJ2-5
d_gene: -
abundance: -
CDR3nt: TGTGCCATCAGCGGACAGAACCAAGAGACCCAGTACTTC
CDR3aa: CAISGQNQETQYF

v_gene: TRBV11-2
j_gene: TRBJ1-1
d_gene: -
abundance: few
CDR3nt: TGTGCCAGCAGCCCCGACGGCATGAACACTGAAGCTTTCTTT
CDR3aa: CASSPDGMNTEAFF

v_gene: TRBV28
j_gene: TRBJ2-2
d_gene: TRBD1
abundance: many
CDR3nt: TGTGCCAGCAGTCTCTTGGGACAGGTGAACACCGGGGAGCTGTTTTTT
CDR3aa: CASSLLGQVNTGELFF

v_gene: TRBV6-2/TRBV6-3
j_gene: TRBJ2-3
d_gene: TRBD1
abundance: many
CDR3nt: TGTGCCAGCAGTTACGGTTGGAAGACAGGGAGAAGAATCACAGATACGCAGTATTTT
CDR3aa: CASSYGWKTGRRITDTQYF

v_gene: TRBV11-2
j_gene: TRBJ2-7
d_gene: -
abundance: few
CDR3nt: TGTGCCAGCAGCTTAAACGGCAGAAGCTCCTACGAGCAGTACTTC
CDR3aa: CASSLNGRSSYEQYF

v_gene: TRBV27
j_gene: TRBJ2-1
d_gene: TRBD2
abundance: many
CDR3nt: TGTGCCAGCAGTTCTAGAGGGGGACTAGCGGAGCAGTTCTTC
CDR3aa: CASSSRGGLAEQFF

v_gene: TRBV24-1
j_gene: TRBJ2-1
d_gene: -
abundance: many
CDR3nt: TGTGCCACCAGTGATTTGGATGGGACGCGCAATGAGCAGTTCTTC
CDR3aa: CATSDLDGTRNEQFF

v_gene: TRBV7-8
j_gene: TRBJ2-3
d_gene: TRBD2
abundance: -
CDR3nt: TGTGCCAGCAGCGAAGGGACTAGCGGGAGTAGCACAGATACGCAGTATTTT
CDR3aa: CASSEGTSGSSTDTQYF

v_gene: TRBV28
j_gene: TRBJ1-1
d_gene: -
abundance: many
CDR3nt: TGTGCCAGCACCCCCGGGACTGAAGCTTTCTTT
CDR3aa: CASTPGTEAFF

v_gene: TRBV18
j_gene: TRBJ2-7
d_gene: -
abundance: many
CDR3nt: TGTGCCAGCTCGTGGGACGGAACGAAACTCCACGAGCAGTACTTC
CDR3aa: CASSWDGTKLHEQYF

v_gene: TRBV7-8
j_gene: TRBJ2-1
d_gene: TRBD2
abundance: few
CDR3nt: TGTGCCAGCAGCTTTAGGCGGCTAGCGGGAGCTGAGCAGTTCTTC
CDR3aa: CASSFRRLAGAEQFF